This T cell receptor (beta chain) was observed in a study of cytomegalovirus exposure and HLA in healthy donors. Overall study results and limits: TCR association rates varied by HLA locus in a later analysis, with DRB1 highest and HLA-C lowest.

The primer mix had 60 Vbeta and 13 Jbeta primers. Methods used by the authors: Roughly 11 million shared chains were among around 80 million unique TCR beta chains counted in a later analysis. Sequencing was performed with immunoSEQ multiplex PCR; in TCRdb, only in-frame clones are kept and a portion is missing. V and J calls and clone size are copied from that table; D and trimming were computed from the DNA. This sample has roughly 180,000 clones, with 77% found just once. CDR3 length: 14 amino acids. V gave up 6 bases and J gave up 6 bases; unmatched junction bases: 6. CDR1 is SGHTA and CDR2 is FQGNSA in the germline V gene. Donors counted as nominally healthy when sampled, yet unrecorded immune exposures were likely. Notes on this clone: Its antigen is unknown.

V usage is TRBV7-2 and J usage is TRBJ2-5, with 11 nucleotides matching TRBD2. Sequenced: PBMCs. The sequence came from a man in his late teens or twenties in good health and CMV-seronegative. The CDR3 DNA reads TGTGCCAGCAGTTCTAGGACTAGCGGGCAGACCCAGTACTTC. The encoded protein is CASSSRTSGQTQYF. Based on the CDR3 plus reference TRBV7-2 and TRBJ2-5, the full variable domain is GAGVSQSPSNKVTEKGKDVELRCDPISGHTALYWYRQSLGQGLEFLIYFQGNSAPDKSGLPSDRFSAERTGGSVSTLTIQRTQQEDSAVYLCASSSRTSGQTQYFGPGTRLLVL.